One and the same sample provided the 16 T cell receptor beta chains below, sequenced in a study of blood T cells in healthy people across ages. Through a sample-barcoded 5' primer and a J-beta primer mix, a second PCR was run for roughly 6 to 12 cycles. A single record per CDR3 protein comes from TCRdb applying MiXCR to the 5' RACE reads. The sample has roughly 700,000 distinct CDR3 sequences, roughly 30% seen once. Sample: blood. These receptors were collected from a woman of 80 years or more in good health.

Worth noting for this clonotype: At one end, the junction sequence differs from germline, possibly due to a read error. J is TRBJ2-5 and V is TRBV23-1; the D gene is possibly TRBD1 (6 bases). TRBV23-1 is an ORF for which the function is uncertain. The CDR3 extends over 17 amino acids. Here the CDR3 DNA reads TGCGCCAGCAGCCCCCGGGACAAGGGACGCCTCCAAGAGACCCAGTACTTT. It codes for CASSPRDKGRLQETQYF.

This rearrangement joins TRBV6-2 or TRBV6-3 to TRBJ1-5; perhaps TRBD1 as D (6 bases). V lost 6 bases and J lost 1, with 10 bases in between. In germline, CDR1 is MNHEY, CDR2 SVGEGT. This CDR3 has 14 amino acids. The chain's CDR3 is CASRPGQSNQPQHF. In DNA, the CDR3 is TGTGCCAGCAGACCCGGACAGAGCAATCAGCCCCAGCATTTT.

The chain carries TRBV30 and TRBJ1-3, with 12 nucleotides matching TRBD1. CDR3 length: 17 amino acids. Germline V CDR1 and CDR2: GTSNPN, SVGIG (reference sequence). The ends lost 5 bases at V and 4 bases at J; junction bases unmatched: 12. The CDR3 nucleotides are TGTGCCTGGGGATCTCCGGGACAGGGGGCTAGCGGAAACACCATATATTTT. This codes for CAWGSPGQGASGNTIYF.

The chain joins TRBV7-9 to TRBJ1-5; D is possibly TRBD1 (5 bases). Trimming removed 4 bases at V and 7 bases at J, with 17 bases between. Germline CDR1 and CDR2: SEHNR and FQNEAQ (reference sequence). The CDR3 has 15 residues. The chain's CDR3 is CASSSRGRENQPQHF. The CDR3, as DNA: TGTGCCAGCAGCTCCCGGGGCAGGGAGAACCAGCCCCAGCATTTT.

V is TRBV5-1 and J is TRBJ1-1, with D hard to call. V was cut by 0 bases and J by 3 bases, with 9 bases left in between. The CDR3 is 14 amino acids. Germline loops: CDR1 SGHRS, CDR2 YFSETQ. CDR3 in amino acids: CASSLGHPDTEAFF. For the CDR3, the DNA is TGCGCCAGCAGCTTGGGACATCCGGACACTGAAGCTTTCTTT. Complete variable domain (other parts from reference TRBV5-1 and TRBJ1-1): KAGVTQTPRYLIKTRGQQVTLSCSPISGHRSVSWYQQTPGQGLQFLFEYFSETQRNKGNFPGRFSGRQFSNSRSEMNVSTLELGDSALYLCASSLGHPDTEAFFGQGTRLTVV.

This clonotype has ten or more counts. V is TRBV7-2 and J is TRBJ2-5; TRBD2 aligns across 9 bases. The junction had 7 bases not matched to a gene; V was cut back by 1 base and J by 4 bases. Germline-derived CDR1 and CDR2 are SGHTA and FQGNSA. The CDR3 is 16 residues long. DNA for the CDR3: TGTGCCAGCAGCTTAGTCCGAGCGGGGGGTGGAGAGACCCAGTACTTC. Protein product: CASSLVRAGGGETQYF. Looking up the rest from reference TRBV7-2 and TRBJ2-5 gives the full variable domain: GAGVSQSPSNKVTEKGKDVELRCDPISGHTALYWYRQSLGQGLEFLIYFQGNSAPDKSGLPSDRFSAERTGGSVSTLTIQRTQQEDSAVYLCASSLVRAGGGETQYFGPGTRLLVL.

This chain connects TRBV4-1 to TRBJ1-2; tentative D call: TRBD1 (6 bases). Germline V lookup: CDR1 MGHRA, CDR2 YSYEKL. V lost 4 bases to trimming and J lost 8 bases, with 17 bases between them. CDR3 size: 14 residues. The DNA of the CDR3 is TGCGCCAGCAGCCTAGAGGGGGAGGGCTGGGGCTACACCTTC. The encoded protein is CASSLEGEGWGYTF.

This chain links TRBV30 with TRBJ2-1; tentative D call: TRBD2 (5 bases). V shed 4 bases and J shed 8 bases, with 9 bases lying between them. The CDR3 loop spans 11 amino acids. Per germline, CDR1 GTSNPN and CDR2 SVGIG (reference sequence). The CDR3 DNA sequence: TGTGCCTGGACTAGCTTCGATGAGCAGTTCTTC. The encoded protein is CAWTSFDEQFF.

This clonotype was seen many times. This chain links TRBV20-1 with TRBJ2-2, with TRBD1 matching 7 bases. V gave up 3 bases and J gave up 6 bases; unmatched junction bases: 1. Germline CDR1 is DFQATT and CDR2 is SNEGSKA (reference sequence). CDR3 length: 12 residues. The CDR3 region has the DNA TGCAGTGCTAGTCAGGGGGCCGGGGAGCTGTTTTTT. This translates into CSASQGAGELFF.

This clonotype was observed many times. The rearrangement joins TRBV27 to TRBJ2-7; no clear D gene. The CDR3 runs to 13 residues. Germline V lookup: CDR1 MNHEY, CDR2 SMNVEV (reference sequence). The ends were cut back, 0 bases at V and 6 bases at J, with 9 bases in the middle. The DNA for the CDR3 is TGTGCCAGCAGTTTATCACGAGGATTCGAGCAGTACTTC. Protein: CASSLSRGFEQYF.

The J gene is TRBJ2-3, the V gene TRBV9; 13 bases line up with TRBD2. The CDR3 runs 16 residues. Germline values: CDR1 SGDLS, CDR2 YYNGEE. V was clipped by 0 bases and J by 5 bases; unmatched bases: 3. For the CDR3, the DNA is TGTGCCAGCAGCGTAGGACTAGCGGGGGGCAAAGATACGCAGTATTTT. It encodes CASSVGLAGGKDTQYF.

This clonotype was counted at least ten times. V usage is TRBV27 and J usage is TRBJ1-1; D is uncertain. This CDR3 region has 13 residues. CDR1 is MNHEY, CDR2 SMNVEV, per germline (reference sequence). V shed 5 bases and J shed 0 bases, with 7 bases lying between them. CDR3 in DNA: TGTGCCAGCAGTGGCGGCTTGAACACTGAAGCTTTCTTT. It yields the protein CASSGGLNTEAFF.

J is TRBJ1-6 and V is TRBV2; D is undetermined. The V gene lost 6 bases and the J gene lost 7 bases, with 10 bases spanning the gap. The length of the CDR3 is 13 residues. Germline lookup yields CDR1 SNHLY and CDR2 FYNNEI. The CDR3 coding sequence is TGTGCCAGCAGCCAAGTCGAGAATTCACCCCTCCACTTT. Its translation is CASSQVENSPLHF. The whole variable domain, remainder taken from reference TRBV2 and TRBJ1-6, is EPEVTQTPSHQVTQMGQEVILRCVPISNHLYFYWYRQILGQKVEFLVSFYNNEISEKSEIFDDQFSVERPDGSNFTLKIRSTKLEDSAMYFCASSQVENSPLHFGNGTRLTVT.

This clonotype was observed at least ten times. The chain joins TRBV20-1 to TRBJ2-5; no clear D gene. CDR1 and CDR2 from the germline V gene are DFQATT and SNEGSKA (reference sequence). V dropped 0 bases and J dropped 5 bases, with 10 bases sitting between them. The CDR3 runs 13 residues. The CDR3, as DNA: TGCAGTGCTAGAGAGGAGTGGCGGGAGACCCAGTACTTC. It translates to CSAREEWRETQYF.

By share of the sample, this clonotype is medium-sized (0.01 to 0.1%). The rearrangement joins TRBV5-1 to TRBJ1-2, with 7 bases that match TRBD1. This CDR3 comprises 15 residues. CDR1 SGHRS and CDR2 YFSETQ come from the germline V gene. V shed 4 bases and J 0 bases; nucleotides not matched to a gene: 6. In DNA form, the CDR3 reads TGCGCCAGCAGCAGCCAGGGGGTAGCTAACTATGGCTACACCTTC. It translates to CASSSQGVANYGYTF.

This clonotype was found many times. This rearrangement joins TRBV4-2 to TRBJ2-4; 11 bases fit TRBD1. The trim removed 4 bases at V and 0 bases at J, leaving 11 bases unmatched. The CDR3 runs 19 residues. Per the germline V gene, CDR1 is LGHNA and CDR2 is YNFKEQ. CDR3 coding DNA: TGTGCCAGCAGCCCTACCGCGGGACAGGGGGGACTAGCCAAAAACATTCAGTACTTC. It translates to CASSPTAGQGGLAKNIQYF.